The source of this TCR beta chain is a study of cytomegalovirus exposure and HLA in healthy donors. CDR3 size: 14 residues. Trimming took off 1 base at V and 3 bases at J, with 10 bases between the two ends. Healthy people donating bone marrow made up the donors. To note about this clone: Its target is unknown.

This PCR relied on a set of 60 Vbeta primers and 13 Jbeta primers. Here immunoSEQ multiplex PCR was the method, and the copy in TCRdb shows in-frame clones only, minus some. Of around 100,000 clones listed, about three fifths are singletons. General study points: When a later analysis compared HLA-associated TCR beta chains with equally common others, the HLA-associated chains turned out to be more clonally expanded and to have lower generation probabilities. The authors confirmed in vitro that a few CMV-associated chains were specific for CMV antigens.

This chain uses TRBV5-3 with TRBJ2-5; D remains unclear. TRBV5-3 is flagged as an ORF with uncertain function. Specimen: PBMCs. The receptor comes from a man aged 30-40 years in good health and CMV-seronegative. CDR3 in DNA: TGTGCCAGAAGCTTGTATGCTAATAAAGAGACCCAGTACTTC. Its protein is CARSLYANKETQYF.